These T cell receptor beta chains were read from a single sample in a study of T cells in localized non-small cell lung cancer. Sequencing used immunoSEQ multiplex PCR; TCRdb keeps in-frame clones, though not all of them. In the table there are around 26,000 clones, 80% to 95% of which are singletons. Here the sequenced sample was peripheral blood, taken before any cancer treatment. These receptors originate from a woman aged 40-69 years with stage I lung adenocarcinoma. CDR3s include the opening cysteine and the closing phenylalanine or tryptophan. Fields, in order: V gene, D gene, clone size, J gene, CDR3 length, CDR3 DNA, CDR3 protein. The D gene is left open where the match is weak. Clone size, where shown, is once, few, many, or a class for clones that have expanded.

>TRBV29-1|-|-|TRBJ2-3|13
TGCAGCGTTACTCCCCTGGGGACAGATACGCAGTATTTT
CSVTPLGTDTQYF
>TRBV7-3|TRBD1|-|TRBJ2-3|13
TGTGCCAGCAGAGGACAGGGCGGAGATACGCAGTATTTT
CASRGQGGDTQYF
>TRBV6-6|-|-|TRBJ1-5|16
TGTGCCAGCAGTTCCTGGGAGGGGACTGGCAATCAGCCCCAGCATTTT
CASSSWEGTGNQPQHF
>TRBV28|-|-|TRBJ1-5|17
TGTGCCAGCAGTTTAGGGAGGGGATACAGCTTCAATCAGCCCCAGCATTTT
CASSLGRGYSFNQPQHF
>TRBV4-3|-|-|TRBJ2-4|15
TGCGCCAGCAGTCAAGAAAGTGCCCCCAAAAACATTCAGTACTTC
CASSQESAPKNIQYF
>TRBV4-2|-|few|TRBJ1-1|14
TGTGCCAGCAGCCAAGTGGTGGCTTCCACTGAAGCTTTCTTT
CASSQVVASTEAFF
>TRBV11-2|-|once|TRBJ2-1|12
TGTGCCAGCAGCTTCCTTAATTTGGAGCAGTTCTTC
CASSFLNLEQFF
>TRBV5-1|-|-|TRBJ2-2|12
TGCGCCAGCAGCTCAGACACCGGGGAGCTGTTTTTT
CASSSDTGELFF
>TRBV5-6|-|once|TRBJ1-2|14
TGTGCCAGCAGCGGGACCGGCCTAAACTATGGCTACACCTTC
CASSGTGLNYGYTF
>TRBV7-9|-|once|TRBJ2-7|14
TGTGCCAGCAGCGTAACAGGGAGGGGGTACGAGCAGTACTTC
CASSVTGRGYEQYF
>TRBV4-1|-|-|TRBJ1-1|18
TGCGCCAGCAGCCAGCCCGGGTCCATCGCCTTCGGGAACACTGAAGCTTTCTTT
CASSQPGSIAFGNTEAFF
>TRBV7-2|-|-|TRBJ2-5|15
TGTGCCAGCAGCTTAGAAAGGGGGGTTCGAGAGACCCAGTACTTC
CASSLERGVRETQYF
>TRBV4-3|-|-|TRBJ2-1|16
TGCGCCAGCAGCCAAGGCCAGATTACCTCCTACAATGAGCAGTTCTTC
CASSQGQITSYNEQFF
>TRBV4-3|-|-|TRBJ1-1|12
TGCGCCAGCAGCCAGGGAGACGGTGAAGCTTTCTTT
CASSQGDGEAFF
>TRBV19|TRBD2|-|TRBJ2-2|17
TGTGCCAGTAGCGGGGGGAAGGGCCGGTGGAACACCGGGGAGCTGTTTTTT
CASSGGKGRWNTGELFF
>TRBV11-2|-|few|TRBJ2-3|12
TGTGCCAGCAGCGGGCCCGGCGATACGCAGTATTTT
CASSGPGDTQYF
>TRBV4-1|TRBD1|-|TRBJ2-7|15
TGCGCCAGCAGCCCCGGACAGGGTGGTGCCTACGAGCAGTACTTC
CASSPGQGGAYEQYF
>TRBV7-2|-|-|TRBJ2-4|13
TGTGCCAGCAGCTTACTCCAGGGGAACATTCAGTACTTC
CASSLLQGNIQYF
>TRBV4-3|-|once|TRBJ1-6|14
TGCGCCAGCAGCCTCAGACAGCTTAATTCACCCCTCCACTTT
CASSLRQLNSPLHF
>TRBV19|-|-|TRBJ1-5|13
TGTGCCAGTAGTAAGTATAGCAATCAGCCCCAGCATTTT
CASSKYSNQPQHF
>TRBV6-9|-|-|TRBJ2-6|18
TGTGCCAGCAGTCAGGGAGTCCTACGACAAAGTCGGGCCAACGTCCTGACTTTC
CASSQGVLRQSRANVLTF
>TRBV28|-|-|TRBJ2-2|14
TGTGCCAGCTTAGCGTGGAGGAACACCGGGGAGCTGTTTTTT
CASLAWRNTGELFF
>TRBV19|-|-|TRBJ1-1|15
TGTGCCAGTAGTATAGTCGACAGTATGGGCACTGAAGCTTTCTTT
CASSIVDSMGTEAFF
>TRBV14|-|-|TRBJ2-7|15
TGTGCCAGCAGCCAATTGGGGGGAGTGGTCCTGGAGCAGTACTTC
CASSQLGGVVLEQYF
>TRBV2|-|-|TRBJ2-1|15
TGTGCCAGCAGTGAAATGGAGACGATACTCAATGAGCAGTTCTTC
CASSEMETILNEQFF
>TRBV15|-|-|TRBJ2-5|15
TGTGCCACCAGCCTAGACTTAGGCCCCCAAGAGACCCAGTACTTC
CATSLDLGPQETQYF
>TRBV5-6|-|-|TRBJ1-1|11
TGTGCCAGCAGCTCCCAGGGGAGGGCTTTCTTT
CASSSQGRAFF
>TRBV30|-|-|TRBJ1-5|15
TGTGCCTGGAGCCCGGGTTCCAATAGCAATCAGCCCCAGCATTTT
CAWSPGSNSNQPQHF
>TRBV30|TRBD2|-|TRBJ2-7|17
TGTGCCTGGAATAACAGGGCTAGCGGGATCCGAAGGGGTGAGCAGTACTTC
CAWNNRASGIRRGEQYF
>TRBV11-2|TRBD1|-|TRBJ2-3|19
TGTGCCAGCAGCCCTAGGGCAACGGGGGGACAGGGGGCCGGAGATACGCAGTATTTT
CASSPRATGGQGAGDTQYF
>TRBV6-1|-|-|TRBJ2-3|14
TGTGCCAGCAGTGAAAGGTTTATTGCAGATACGCAGTATTTT
CASSERFIADTQYF
>TRBV11-2|TRBD2|-|TRBJ2-2|15
TGTGCCAGCAGCTCACTACGGGGGGACACCGGGGAGCTGTTTTTT
CASSSLRGDTGELFF
>TRBV7-9|-|-|TRBJ1-1|13
TGTGCCAGCAGCTTGGTCAGGGACACTGAAGCTTTCTTT
CASSLVRDTEAFF
>TRBV6-6|TRBD1|-|TRBJ2-1|16
TGTGCCAGCCACCCCGGGGGGACAGGGCCTCTGAATGAGCAGTTCTTC
CASHPGGTGPLNEQFF
>TRBV19|-|-|TRBJ1-1|13
TGTGCCAGTAGTATTAGCCTGAACACTGAAGCTTTCTTT
CASSISLNTEAFF
>TRBV6-6|TRBD1|-|TRBJ1-5|16
TGTGCCAGCAGTTACTCGGTCACAGGGGGTAATCAGCCCCAGCATTTT
CASSYSVTGGNQPQHF
>TRBV4-3|-|once|TRBJ1-5|15
TGCGCCAGCAGCCCCGGGACATCGGGCGTTCAGCCCCAGCATTTT
CASSPGTSGVQPQHF
>TRBV9|TRBD1|-|TRBJ1-1|13
TGTGCCAGCAGTTTTACAGGGGAAACTGAAGCTTTCTTT
CASSFTGETEAFF
>TRBV15|-|once|TRBJ1-5|15
TGTGCCACCAGCACAACCGGGCCACCTAATCAGCCCCAGCATTTT
CATSTTGPPNQPQHF
>TRBV11-3|TRBD2|-|TRBJ2-1|17
TGTGCCAGCAGCCCCGGACTAGCGGAAAGCTCCTACAATGAGCAGTTCTTC
CASSPGLAESSYNEQFF
>TRBV7-2|TRBD2|once|TRBJ2-5|16
TGTGCCAGCAGCACTCGGAGCGGGGGGGTCGCGGAGACCCAGTACTTC
CASSTRSGGVAETQYF
>TRBV28|-|-|TRBJ1-5|15
TGTGCCAGCAGCTCCGGGACCAGGGGCAATCAGCCCCAGCATTTT
CASSSGTRGNQPQHF
>TRBV18|TRBD1|-|TRBJ1-2|16
TGTGCCAGCTCACCCCGATCGACAGGGGATGATATTGGCTACACCTTC
CASSPRSTGDDIGYTF
>TRBV6-4|-|-|TRBJ2-3|14
TGTGCCAGCAAACCGGACACCAGCACAGATACGCAGTATTTT
CASKPDTSTDTQYF
>TRBV19|-|-|TRBJ1-4|15
TGTGCCAGTAGTAAACCTTTTAGGGCTAATGAAAAACTGTTTTTT
CASSKPFRANEKLFF
>TRBV7-2|-|-|TRBJ1-5|13
TGTGCCAGCAGCTTAGATAGCAATCAGCCCCAGCATTTT
CASSLDSNQPQHF
>TRBV18|TRBD1|-|TRBJ2-7|15
TGTGCCAGCTCACCAGCAGGACAGGGGGGGTACGAGCAGTACTTC
CASSPAGQGGYEQYF
>TRBV30|-|-|TRBJ1-2|14
TGTGCCTGGAGTGTACTAGGCAGGAACTATGGCTACACCTTC
CAWSVLGRNYGYTF
>TRBV28|-|once|TRBJ1-1|13
TGTGCCAGCAGTTTAGGGTATAGAACTGAAGCTTTCTTT
CASSLGYRTEAFF
>TRBV7-2|TRBD1|-|TRBJ1-2|14
TGTGCCAGCAGCCGGGACAGCGGGGCGAGGGGCTACACCTTC
CASSRDSGARGYTF
>TRBV7-3|-|-|TRBJ2-7|15
TGTGCCAGCAGCTCCCAGGGGTCGCACCCCTACGAGCAGTACTTC
CASSSQGSHPYEQYF
>TRBV6-1|-|-|TRBJ2-2|15
TGTGCCAGCAGGGTTGGCGTGGGAGCCCCCGGGGAGCTGTTTTTT
CASRVGVGAPGELFF
>TRBV7-3|-|-|TRBJ2-3|15
TGTGCCAGCAGACTAGCCGGATCTAGCACAGATACGCAGTATTTT
CASRLAGSSTDTQYF
>TRBV23-1|-|-|TRBJ1-1|16
TGCGCCAGCAGGGCCAAACAGGGCAACGGGAACACTGAAGCTTTCTTT
CASRAKQGNGNTEAFF
>TRBV6-1|-|few|TRBJ1-5|15
TGTGCCAGCAGTGAATTTTGGGGACTTTTGAGTCCCCAGCATTTT
CASSEFWGLLSPQHF
>TRBV6-5|-|once|TRBJ1-1|16
TGTGCCAGCAGTTACTCGAATAGGGGCATGGGCACTGAAGCTTTCTTT
CASSYSNRGMGTEAFF